This TCR beta chain was found in a study of blood T cells in healthy people across ages (dated by TCRdb to about 2015). Context from the whole study: In model experiments, roughly one uniquely barcoded TCR beta cDNA molecule per two T cells was captured by template switching. The study measured age-related changes in TCR beta repertoire diversity using deep sequencing normalized with unique cDNA molecular identifiers. Four age groups were formed from the donors: young (average 16 years), middle-aged (approximately 42), aged (approximately 60) and long-lived (around 82). Donors of different ages were randomly distributed across sequencing lanes to avoid experimental bias. Using the same blood draw, the study looked at two additional independent replicas of 1 million unique cDNA reads for two donors, one aged 18 to 30 and the other aged 80 or older. What the authors observed across the whole study: Observed TCR beta diversity per million T cells fell roughly linearly with age, and a significant reduction was already apparent by age approximately 40. Estimates of total diversity based on one million sequenced T cells were regarded as lower bounds and as underestimates. Since profiling was done on bulk unsorted PBMCs, naive and antigen-experienced compartments could not be conclusively compared. Compared with the aged group, more naive CD4+ T cells, fewer expanded clones and increased TCR diversity were shown by the long-lived group, suggesting age selection. The CMV infection status of donors was not known, potentially confounding age-related changes in expanded clonotypes. The percentage of naive T cells measured by flow cytometry correlated strongly with observed TCR beta diversity.

Donors were roughly 40 systemically healthy Caucasian individuals from Russia aged roughly 6 to 95 years. Approximately 11 milliliters of peripheral blood were drawn from each donor into EDTA-treated Vacutainer tubes. Ficoll-Paque density-gradient centrifugation was used to isolate PBMCs, with at least 7 million per sample. Trizol reagent was used to extract total RNA from PBMCs, with at least 5 micrograms per sample. Naive CD45RAhigh/CD27high T cell percentages were measured by flow cytometry on a PBMC aliquot from every donor. Note on this clonotype: Its target antigen remains unknown. No much larger clone is present one base from it, and per-base qualities are unavailable.

Preparation of the library involved 5' RACE. Instrument on record: Illumina HiSeq 2500. A second PCR of about 6 to 12 cycles was run with a J-beta primer mix and a sample-barcoded 5' primer. Each TCR beta cDNA molecule received a unique molecular identifier from a template-switch 5' adaptor carrying 12 random nucleotides. Each sample yielded at least 2.5 million CDR3-containing paired-end reads. All of the RNA was converted into first-strand cDNA using the Mint cDNA synthesis kit, with a TRBC-specific oligonucleotide serving as the primer. After uracil-DNA glycosylase treatment, a first 18-cycle PCR used universal primers M1SS and BC2_uni_R on all cDNA. As for how the authors treated the data: For normalization, 1 million high-quality reads were randomly selected from each sample, with every read carrying a distinct molecular identifier. Instead of being binned into consensus sequences, reads with shared molecular identifiers were discarded. MiTCR, with a Q25 quality threshold and the strictest error-elimination algorithm, was used for CDR3 identification, clonotype clustering and error correction. A nonparametric unseen species model using Euler transformation provided a lower-bound estimate of total TCR beta diversity. TCRdb itself trimmed the public reads at Q25 with fastp, ran MiXCR and retained productive beta chains. All rows with the same CDR3 protein become a single entry with the most common DNA and genes. The V and J calls follow TCRdb's processing rather than the paper's. The sample profile shows fewer than 900,000 distinct CDR3 sequences; more than 40% of them were found once. The ten most abundant clones make up around a third of the sample.

The receptor was derived from a woman aged 55 to 70 in good health. The sample consisted of blood.

At the DNA level, the sequence is TGCAGCGTTGACCGGGACTACAATGAGCAGTTCTTC. The resulting protein is CSVDRDYNEQFF. The rearranged chain carries TRBV29-1 and TRBJ2-1, and possibly TRBD2, on 5 matching bases. V gives up 3 bases and J gives up 3 bases, and the segment between their germline ends measures 6 bases. Taken from the germline V gene, the CDR1 and CDR2 loops are SQVTM and ANQGSEA. The CDR3, from cysteine to phenylalanine, totals 12 residues. Of all the DNA, just the CDR3 is kept, 36 bases in frame from base 1.